This T cell receptor (beta chain) was captured in a study of blood T cells in healthy people across ages. Overall study findings and caveats: Estimates of diversity drawn from one million T cells were considered underestimates. TCR beta diversity per million T cells fell roughly linearly with age.

The J segment lost 4 bases and the V segment lost 4 bases, leaving 10 bases of the junction unmatched. CDR1 and CDR2 from the germline V gene are SGHVT and SQSDAQ. The CDR3 is 17 amino acids. The study drew donors from healthy Caucasian individuals in Russia aged about 6 to 90. In regard to this clonotype: Antigen specificity is unknown.

PCR was performed a second time for roughly 7 to 11 cycles using a sample-barcoded 5' primer and a J-beta primer mix. All samples gave at least 3 million CDR3-containing paired-end reads. TCRdb recomputed calls from the 5' RACE reads with MiXCR, one row per CDR3 protein. There are 1.5 million to 2 million distinct CDR3 sequences in the sample; roughly 27% occur only once, and 7.7% lies in the top ten. Sequencing was performed on blood. This sequence was found in a woman aged 25 to 39 in good health. The chain couples TRBV7-4 to TRBJ2-7; 13 bases line up with TRBD2. The DNA for the CDR3 is TGTGCCAGCAGCTCACAACTAGCGGGGGGGCCTTGGTACGAGCAGTACTTC. It yields the protein CASSSQLAGGPWYEQYF.